This record looks at one T cell receptor (beta chain) sequence and its context. Its antigen remains unknown. Repertoires were generated with immunoSEQ multiplex PCR, while TCRdb's copy carries only in-frame clones and drops some. The sample comprises 120,000 or so clones, 75% to 85% of which are singletons, and 1.9% rests with the top ten. The data were obtained in a study of radiation and T cells in renal cell carcinoma. Study as a whole: Nephrectomy followed 15 Gy stereotactic body radiation by 4 weeks.

Study findings and constraints: No pretreatment tumor biopsies were available for baseline clonotypes. In blood, top tumor clones expanded by 2 weeks, shrinking by 4.

Time point specified: blood 2 weeks post-SBRT. Specified treatment: 15 Gy SBRT to primary tumor, nephrectomy 4 weeks later. This renal cell carcinoma was of the clear cell type. The length of the CDR3 is 11 residues. The V end was cut by 0 bases, the J end by 3 bases, with 1 base between. The germline V gene has CDR1 SGHDT and CDR2 YYEEEE. The rearrangement joins TRBV5-6 to TRBJ2-7; D is undetermined. The receptor was derived from a woman aged 60 to 75 with renal cell carcinoma. The sequenced sample was blood, obtained from a patient whose treatment included radiotherapy and nephrectomy. CDR3 protein: CASSLGYEQYF. In DNA form, the CDR3 reads TGTGCCAGCAGCTTGGGCTACGAGCAGTACTTC.